This TCR beta chain was identified in a study of cytomegalovirus exposure and HLA in healthy donors. The PCR used 60 Vbeta and 13 Jbeta primers. Some clones are missing from TCRdb's copy, which holds only in-frame ones; the method was immunoSEQ multiplex PCR. Its table records about 46,000 clones. In the case of this clone: This sample also contains other DNA sequences that code for the same CDR3.

V was trimmed by 4 bases and J by 1 base, leaving 8 bases between them. The CDR3 runs 13 residues. The germline CDR1 and CDR2 sequences are SGHNT and YYREEE (reference sequence). The chain recombines TRBV5-4 with TRBJ1-2, with D possibly being TRBD1 (6 bases). The sequence came from a woman between 35 and 50 years old in good health and CMV-seronegative. Sequenced sample: PBMCs. The DNA for the CDR3 is TGTGCCAGCAGCCCGGACAGTAACTATGGCTACACCTTC. Amino acid sequence: CASSPDSNYGYTF.